Presented here are 20 T cell receptor beta chains from one specimen sequenced in a study of shared clonotypes between healthy human individuals. Clones were sequenced by immunoSEQ multiplex PCR, and TCRdb holds only the in-frame ones, with some missing. The sample carries more than 450,000 clones, about four fifths recorded once. Sequences were obtained from PBMCs. The receptors come from a woman aged 40 to 50 in good health. Some clones in this sample may be carry-over from other donors' samples.

For this clone: Mismatch with germline at one junction end may stem from a read error. The V gene is TRBV19, the J gene TRBJ2-4; 7 bases agree with TRBD1. The CDR3 loop spans 16 amino acids. CDR1 and CDR2 from the germline V gene are LNHDA and SQIVND (reference sequence). The CDR3 DNA reads TGTGCCAGTAGTATTTCAGCCGGGACAGCCCAAAACATTCAGTACTTC. Amino acid sequence: CASSISAGTAQNIQYF. Complete variable domain (other parts from reference TRBV19 and TRBJ2-4): DGGITQSPKYLFRKEGQNVTLSCEQNLNHDAMYWYRQDPGQGLRLIYYSQIVNDFQKGDIAEGYSVSREKKESFPLTVTSAQKNPTAFYLCASSISAGTAQNIQYFGAGTRLSVL.

V is TRBV2 and J is TRBJ1-1, with D hard to call. CDR1 SNHLY and CDR2 FYNNEI come from the germline V gene. The length of the CDR3 is 12 residues. Trimming took 5 bases from V and 8 from J, leaving 12 bases between them. The CDR3 region has the DNA TGTGCCAGCAGTCTCAGTTCGGTAGAAGCTTTCTTT. Amino acids: CASSLSSVEAFF.

The genes are TRBV11-2 and TRBJ2-3; 12 bases fit TRBD2. Germline V gene lookup returns CDR1 SGHAT and CDR2 FQNNGV. V lost 5 bases, J lost 7 bases, and 10 bases stayed unmatched. The CDR3 totals 16 residues. This chain's CDR3 is CASSPGLAGGLNTQYF. CDR3 DNA sequence: TGTGCCAGCAGCCCGGGGCTAGCGGGAGGGCTAAATACGCAGTATTTT.

The rearrangement uses TRBV28 and TRBJ1-6, with D unclear. The CDR3 is made up of 13 amino acids. CDR1 is MDHEN, CDR2 SYDVKM, per germline. V lost 8 bases to trimming and J lost 9 bases, with 14 bases between them. The chain's CDR3 is CASYPRRASPLHF. Here the CDR3 DNA reads TGTGCCAGCTACCCCCGGAGAGCTTCACCCCTCCACTTT.

This clone has only one observation. The chain uses TRBV11-1 and TRBJ2-1; D ambiguous. Trimming removed 1 base at V and 1 base at J, with 11 bases between. Germline loops: CDR1 SGHAT, CDR2 FQDESV (reference sequence). The CDR3 is 16 residues long. CDR3 nucleotide sequence: TGTGCCAGCAGCTTAGATTCAAGATATTCCTACAATGAGCAGTTCTTC. It translates to CASSLDSRYSYNEQFF.

The chain is built from TRBV7-2 and TRBJ2-5, with 7 bases lining up with TRBD2. The trim removed 3 bases at V and 9 bases at J, leaving 10 bases unmatched. Looked up from germline, CDR1 is SGHTA and CDR2 is FQGNSA. CDR3 length: 14 residues. The CDR3 sequence: CASSLRAGLQAQYF. DNA of the CDR3: TGTGCCAGCAGCTTGCGAGCGGGGCTCCAGGCCCAGTACTTC.

As for this clone: Other DNA sequences in the same sample also yield this CDR3. This chain links TRBV2 with TRBJ2-7, with D unclear. Deletions cut 1 base from V and 3 bases from J, with 4 bases between. Germline V gene lookup returns CDR1 SNHLY and CDR2 FYNNEI. This CDR3 is 12 amino acids long. CDR3 coding DNA: TGTGCCAGCAGTGAAGGGGTCTACGAGCAGTACTTC. Translated: CASSEGVYEQYF.

The J gene is TRBJ2-1, the V gene TRBV28; 12 nucleotides match TRBD1. This CDR3 has 18 residues. Germline loops: CDR1 MDHEN, CDR2 SYDVKM. V lost 3 bases to trimming and J lost 0 bases; unmatched junction nucleotides: 6. The CDR3, as DNA: TGTGCCAGCAGTTTCTACCCGGGACAGGGGGCCTCCTACAATGAGCAGTTCTTC. This codes for CASSFYPGQGASYNEQFF. Filled out from reference TRBV28 and TRBJ2-1, the complete variable domain reads DVKVTQSSRYLVKRTGEKVFLECVQDMDHENMFWYRQDPGLGLRLIYFSYDVKMKEKGDIPEGYSVSREKKERFSLILESASTNQTSMYLCASSFYPGQGASYNEQFFGPGTRLTVL.

The gene calls are TRBV5-4 and TRBJ2-2; no reliable D call. Germline lookup yields CDR1 SGHNT and CDR2 YYREEE (reference sequence). Trimming left V 4 bases short and J 1 base short, with 2 bases between. The CDR3 spans 12 residues. The CDR3 spells CASSKNTGELFF. As DNA, the CDR3 is TGTGCCAGCAGCAAGAACACCGGGGAGCTGTTTTTT.

The genes are TRBV5-8 and TRBJ2-5, with TRBD1 identical over 10 bases. From germline, CDR1 is SGHTS and CDR2 YDEGEE. This CDR3 has 15 amino acids. V was pared by 2 bases and J by 4 bases, with 5 bases of the junction left unmatched. CDR3 DNA: TGTGCCAGCAGCTTTGGGACAGGGGCGGGAGAGACCCAGTACTTC. This translates into CASSFGTGAGETQYF.

This clone was counted a few times. This CDR3 is also generated by other DNA sequences in the sample. This chain uses TRBV15 with TRBJ2-2, with 9 nucleotides matching TRBD2. Unmatched junction bases numbered 0, after V lost 1 base and J lost 3 bases. The CDR3 is 15 amino acids. Germline V gives CDR1 LNHNV, CDR2 YYDKDF (reference sequence). As DNA, the CDR3 is TGTGCCACCAGCAGAGGCGGGGGGGACACCGGGGAGCTGTTTTTT. It encodes CATSRGGGDTGELFF.

This clone has at least ten counts. This chain joins TRBV2 and TRBJ2-5; D call uncertain. The CDR3 sequence is 15 residues long. In germline, CDR1 is SNHLY, CDR2 FYNNEI. V gave up 2 bases and J gave up 8 bases, with 18 bases separating them. The CDR3 region has the DNA TGTGCCAGCAGTGAACGGGTAGTAGGGAAGGTCACCCAGTACTTC. Translating gives CASSERVVGKVTQYF. Looking up the rest from reference TRBV2 and TRBJ2-5 gives the full variable domain: EPEVTQTPSHQVTQMGQEVILRCVPISNHLYFYWYRQILGQKVEFLVSFYNNEISEKSEIFDDQFSVERPDGSNFTLKIRSTKLEDSAMYFCASSERVVGKVTQYFGPGTRLLVL.

V usage is TRBV27 and J usage is TRBJ2-5; D might be TRBD2 (5 bases). Trimming stripped 5 bases from V and 3 bases from J, with 16 bases between. CDR3 size: 15 residues. Germline loops: CDR1 MNHEY, CDR2 SMNVEV (reference sequence). In DNA form, the CDR3 reads TGTGCCAGCAGTGACACACTAGTTGCGGAAGAGACCCAGTACTTC. This sequence encodes CASSDTLVAEETQYF.

The rearrangement uses TRBV2 and TRBJ2-1, with 8 bases fitting TRBD1. V trimming: 6 bases; J trimming: 10 bases; junction bases outside the gene matches: 2. CDR1 is SNHLY and CDR2 is FYNNEI in the germline V gene. CDR3 length equals 11 residues. CDR3 residues: CASRGTGEQFF. The CDR3 region has the DNA TGTGCCAGCAGGGGGACAGGCGAGCAGTTCTTC. The full variable domain, in which reference TRBV2 and TRBJ2-1 provide the parts outside the CDR3, is EPEVTQTPSHQVTQMGQEVILRCVPISNHLYFYWYRQILGQKVEFLVSFYNNEISEKSEIFDDQFSVERPDGSNFTLKIRSTKLEDSAMYFCASRGTGEQFFGPGTRLTVL.

The gene calls are TRBV28 and TRBJ2-7; TRBD1 matches at 9 bases. The junction had 14 bases not matched to a gene; V was cut back by 5 bases and J by 6 bases. Germline assignment: CDR1 MDHEN and CDR2 SYDVKM. This CDR3 has 16 residues. The CDR3, as DNA: TGTGCCAGCAGTATCCCGGGACAGGGAAGAGGGGGCGAGCAGTACTTC. It codes for CASSIPGQGRGGEQYF.

The chain employs TRBV5-4 and TRBJ2-1; a weak D match, TRBD1 (6 bases). V lost 0 bases and J 8 bases, leaving 9 bases between the germline ends. Germline CDR1 and CDR2: SGHNT and YYREEE (reference sequence). The CDR3 is made up of 13 amino acids. CDR3 sequence (DNA): TGTGCCAGCAGCTTGGGCAGGGGCTATGAGCAGTTCTTC. Its protein is CASSLGRGYEQFF.

This clone came up a few times. J is TRBJ2-3 and V is TRBV9; 10 bases fit TRBD2. Germline V lookup: CDR1 SGDLS, CDR2 YYNGEE. The trim removed 4 bases at V and 6 bases at J, leaving 14 bases unmatched. This CDR3 is 17 amino acids long. The CDR3 region is CASSSLAGEGNRDTQYF. CDR3 in DNA: TGTGCCAGCAGCTCCCTAGCGGGAGAGGGTAATCGGGATACGCAGTATTTT.

J is TRBJ2-5 and V is TRBV5-5, with 10 bases lining up with TRBD1. The CDR3 has 15 residues. Germline loops: CDR1 SGHKS, CDR2 YYEKEE (reference sequence). Trimming cost V 4 bases and J 5 bases; bases outside gene matches: 8. The DNA of the CDR3 is TGTGCCAGCAGCGCCTACGGGACAGGGGTGGAGACCCAGTACTTC. It codes for CASSAYGTGVETQYF.

The CDR3 sequence: CASSLGGEGSGTYNEQFF. CDR3 DNA sequence: TGTGCCAGCAGTTTGGGGGGAGAGGGAAGTGGAACCTACAATGAGCAGTTCTTC. The V and J genes are TRBV27 and TRBJ2-1; tentatively, D is TRBD2 (6 bases). This CDR3 comprises 18 residues. V lost 3 bases and J 2 bases, leaving 20 bases between the germline ends. CDR1 and CDR2 from the germline V gene are MNHEY and SMNVEV (reference sequence).

This chain uses TRBV7-2 with TRBJ2-1, with D hard to call. The CDR3 covers 13 residues. Germline CDR1 SGHTA, CDR2 FQGNSA. Between the trimmed V and J ends, which lost 5 bases and 3 bases, there was a span of 8 bases. As DNA, the CDR3 is TGTGCCAGCAGCCCCTCGGTCTACAATGAGCAGTTCTTC. Residues: CASSPSVYNEQFF.